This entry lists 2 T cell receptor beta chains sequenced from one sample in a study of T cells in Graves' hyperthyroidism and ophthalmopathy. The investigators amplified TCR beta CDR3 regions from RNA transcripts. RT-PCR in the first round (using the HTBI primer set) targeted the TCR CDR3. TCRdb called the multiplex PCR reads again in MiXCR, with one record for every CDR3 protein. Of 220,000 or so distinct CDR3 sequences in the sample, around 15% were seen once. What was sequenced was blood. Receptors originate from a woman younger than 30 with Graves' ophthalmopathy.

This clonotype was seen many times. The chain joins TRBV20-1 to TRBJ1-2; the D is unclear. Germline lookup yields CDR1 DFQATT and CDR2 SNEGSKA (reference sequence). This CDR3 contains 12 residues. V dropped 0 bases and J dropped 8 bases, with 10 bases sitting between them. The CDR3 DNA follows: TGCAGTGCTAGAGATCGAGGGAGCGGCTACACCTTC. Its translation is CSARDRGSGYTF.

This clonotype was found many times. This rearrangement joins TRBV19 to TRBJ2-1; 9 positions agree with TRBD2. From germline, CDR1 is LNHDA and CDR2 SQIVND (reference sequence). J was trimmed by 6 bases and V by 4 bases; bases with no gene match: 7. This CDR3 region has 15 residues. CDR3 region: CASSKSMTSGNEQFF. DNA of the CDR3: TGTGCCAGTAGTAAATCCATGACTAGCGGCAATGAGCAGTTCTTC.